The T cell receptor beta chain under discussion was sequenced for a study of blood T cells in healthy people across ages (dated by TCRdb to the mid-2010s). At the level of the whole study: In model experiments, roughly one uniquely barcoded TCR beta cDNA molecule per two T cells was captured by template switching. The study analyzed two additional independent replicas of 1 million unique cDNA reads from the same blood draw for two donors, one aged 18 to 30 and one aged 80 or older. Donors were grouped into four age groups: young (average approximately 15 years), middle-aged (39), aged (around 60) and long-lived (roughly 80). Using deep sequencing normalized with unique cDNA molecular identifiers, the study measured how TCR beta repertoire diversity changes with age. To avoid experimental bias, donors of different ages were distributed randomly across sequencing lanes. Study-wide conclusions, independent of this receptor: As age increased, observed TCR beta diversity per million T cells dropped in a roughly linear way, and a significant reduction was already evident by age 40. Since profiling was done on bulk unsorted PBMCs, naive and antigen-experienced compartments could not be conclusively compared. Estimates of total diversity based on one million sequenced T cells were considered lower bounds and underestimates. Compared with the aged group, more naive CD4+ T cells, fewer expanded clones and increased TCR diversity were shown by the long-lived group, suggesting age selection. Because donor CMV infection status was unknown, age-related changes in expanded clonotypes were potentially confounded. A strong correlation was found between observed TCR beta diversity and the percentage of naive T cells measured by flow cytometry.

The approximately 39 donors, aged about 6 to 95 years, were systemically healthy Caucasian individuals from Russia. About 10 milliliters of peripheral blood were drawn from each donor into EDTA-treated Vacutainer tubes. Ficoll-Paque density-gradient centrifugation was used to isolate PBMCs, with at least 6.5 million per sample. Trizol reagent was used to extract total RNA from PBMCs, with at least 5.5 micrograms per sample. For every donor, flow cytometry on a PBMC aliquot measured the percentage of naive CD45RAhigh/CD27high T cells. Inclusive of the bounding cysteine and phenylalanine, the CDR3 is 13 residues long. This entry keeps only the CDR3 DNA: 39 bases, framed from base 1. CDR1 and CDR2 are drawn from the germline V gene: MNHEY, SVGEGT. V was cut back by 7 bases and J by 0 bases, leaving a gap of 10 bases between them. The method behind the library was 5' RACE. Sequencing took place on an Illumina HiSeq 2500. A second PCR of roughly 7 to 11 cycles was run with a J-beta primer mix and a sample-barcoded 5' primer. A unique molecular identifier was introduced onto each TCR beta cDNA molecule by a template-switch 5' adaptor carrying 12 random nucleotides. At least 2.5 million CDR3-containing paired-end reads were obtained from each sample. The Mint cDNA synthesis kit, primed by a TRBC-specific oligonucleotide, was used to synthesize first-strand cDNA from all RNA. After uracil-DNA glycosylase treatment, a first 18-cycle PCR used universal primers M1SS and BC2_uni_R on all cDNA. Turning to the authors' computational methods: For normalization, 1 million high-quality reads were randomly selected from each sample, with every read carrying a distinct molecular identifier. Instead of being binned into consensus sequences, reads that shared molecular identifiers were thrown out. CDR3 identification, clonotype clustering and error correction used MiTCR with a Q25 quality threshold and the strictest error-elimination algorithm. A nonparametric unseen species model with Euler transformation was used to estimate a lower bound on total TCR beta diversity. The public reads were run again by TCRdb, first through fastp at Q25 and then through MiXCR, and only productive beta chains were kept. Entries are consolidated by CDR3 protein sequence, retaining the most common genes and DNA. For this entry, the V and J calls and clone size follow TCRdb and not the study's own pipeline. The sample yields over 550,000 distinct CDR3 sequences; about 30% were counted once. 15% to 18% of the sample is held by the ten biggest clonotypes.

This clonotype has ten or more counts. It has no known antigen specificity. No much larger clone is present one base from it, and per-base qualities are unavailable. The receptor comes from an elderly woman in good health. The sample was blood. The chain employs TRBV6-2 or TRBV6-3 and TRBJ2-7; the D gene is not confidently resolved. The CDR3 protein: CASTSHTSYEQYF. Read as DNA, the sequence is TGTGCCAGCACGTCCCACACCTCCTACGAGCAGTACTTC.